These 12 T cell receptor beta chains came from one sample sequenced in a study of T cells in Graves' hyperthyroidism and ophthalmopathy. RNA transcripts yielded amplified TCR beta CDR3 regions. HTBI primers were used for first-round RT-PCR of the TCR CDR3. From the multiplex PCR reads, TCRdb called clonotypes with MiXCR, one entry per CDR3 protein. The data contain hundreds of thousands of distinct CDR3 sequences, roughly 15% of them singletons. The sequenced material came from blood. The source is a middle-aged woman with Graves' ophthalmopathy.

Only a few counts were recorded for this clonotype. An end of the junction differs from the germline gene, which may be a read error. CDR3 sequence (DNA): TGTGCCACCAACAGAGAGGCTGCTACTAACTATGGCTACACCTTC. Amino acid sequence: CATNREAATNYGYTF. The chain combines TRBV15 with TRBJ1-2; no definite D call. The CDR3 is made up of 15 amino acids. Germline CDR1 reads LNHNV; CDR2 reads YYDKDF (reference sequence).

This chain joins TRBV10-3 and TRBJ2-7, with D possibly TRBD1 on 6 matching bases. Germline V gives CDR1 ENHRY, CDR2 SYGVKD. This CDR3 has 15 amino acids. The V end lost 10 bases, the J end lost 4 bases, and 23 bases lay between the germline ends. The CDR3 coding sequence is TGTGCCACCTCCCCCGCTCCAGGGGAATGGTACGAGCAGTACTTC. Translating it yields CATSPAPGEWYEQYF.

The chain employs TRBV5-8 and TRBJ2-3; 10 nucleotides match TRBD2. The CDR3 is 19 residues long. Per the germline V gene, CDR1 is SGHTS and CDR2 is YDEGEE. The ends lost 3 bases at V and 0 bases at J; junction bases unmatched: 13. In DNA form, the CDR3 reads TGTGCCAGCAGCTGGGTGAGGCTAGCGGGAGAGGGCAGCACAGATACGCAGTATTTT. Translated: CASSWVRLAGEGSTDTQYF. The full variable domain, in which reference TRBV5-8 and TRBJ2-3 provide the parts outside the CDR3, is EAGVTQSPTHLIKTRGQQATLRCSPISGHTSVYWYQQALGLGLQFLLWYDEGEERNRGNFPPRFSGRQFPNYSSELNVNALELEDSALYLCASSWVRLAGEGSTDTQYFGPGTRLTVL.

There are many counts of this clonotype. V gene TRBV7-2 combines with J gene TRBJ2-7, with 13 bases matching TRBD2. After removal of 3 bases from V and 5 bases from J, the junction contained 7 bases not matched to a gene. The V gene's germline CDR1 is SGHTA and CDR2 FQGNSA. CDR3 size: 16 residues. CDR3 DNA sequence: TGTGCCAGCAGCTTCGGGGGGACTAGCGGGGCCGACGAGCAGTACTTC. It codes for CASSFGGTSGADEQYF.

This clonotype was counted ten times or more. This chain connects TRBV28 to TRBJ2-2; 7 nucleotides agree with TRBD2. Losses at the gene ends were 5 bases for V and 7 bases for J; bases not matched to a gene: 16. CDR1 is MDHEN, CDR2 SYDVKM, per germline. This CDR3 has 17 amino acids. Here the CDR3 reads CASSSAGGRALGGELFF. The DNA for the CDR3 is TGTGCCAGCAGTAGCGCCGGGGGGAGGGCCCTTGGCGGGGAGCTGTTTTTT.

This clonotype was counted many times. The gene calls are TRBV5-1 and TRBJ1-2; the D gene is possibly TRBD1 (6 bases). The CDR3 is 15 residues long. V was shortened by 5 bases and J by 1 base, with 15 bases between the two germline ends. CDR1 is SGHRS, CDR2 YFSETQ, per germline. This CDR3 reads CASRRGTDDNYGYTF. CDR3 sequence (DNA): TGCGCCAGCAGGAGGGGGACGGACGATAACTATGGCTACACCTTC.

This clonotype was detected ten times or more. The V gene is TRBV6-1, the J gene TRBJ2-7; D not certain. There are 13 residues in the CDR3. CDR1 MNHNS and CDR2 SASEGT come from the germline V gene. V lost 6 bases, J lost 6 bases, and 15 bases lay in between. In nucleotides, the CDR3 is TGTGCCAGCAGCTTTACGAGAGTCTCCGAGCAGTACTTC. It codes for CASSFTRVSEQYF.

This clonotype was picked up many times. This chain connects TRBV24-1 to TRBJ2-7, with 8 bases matching TRBD1. Losses at the gene ends were 4 bases for V and 4 bases for J; bases not matched to a gene: 8. This CDR3 has 15 residues. Germline V gene data show CDR1 as KGHDR and CDR2 as SFDVKD. The CDR3 coding sequence is TGTGCCACCAGTGAGACCGGGACAGGACATTACGAGCAGTACTTC. Translation: CATSETGTGHYEQYF.

In this sample, this clonotype turned up a few times. V and J are TRBV4-1 and TRBJ2-7, with D tentatively TRBD2 (6 bases). The germline V and J ends were trimmed by 1 base and 5 bases, with 6 bases remaining between them. CDR3 length: 12 amino acids. Germline V gene data show CDR1 as MGHRA and CDR2 as YSYEKL. The CDR3 sequence: CASSQGGDEQYF. As DNA, the CDR3 is TGCGCCAGCAGCCAAGGGGGGGACGAGCAGTACTTC.

The sample holds many counts of this clonotype. The genes are TRBV6-2 or TRBV6-3 and TRBJ1-1; no firm D call. Germline CDR1 is MNHEY and CDR2 is SVGEGT. This CDR3 region has 17 residues. V lost 0 bases to trimming and J lost 0 bases, with 14 bases between them. CDR3 residues: CASSYSATGLMNTEAFF. CDR3 in DNA: TGTGCCAGCAGTTACTCGGCGACCGGACTAATGAACACTGAAGCTTTCTTT.

This clonotype was seen at least ten times. CDR3 DNA sequence: TGTGCCAGCAGTTTAGGGACAGGGGTCCAGCCCCAGCATTTT. Its protein product is CASSLGTGVQPQHF. The chain combines TRBV12-3 or TRBV12-4 with TRBJ1-5, with TRBD1 matching 9 bases. The CDR3 totals 14 residues. The J segment lost 7 bases and the V segment lost 1 base, leaving 2 bases of the junction unmatched.

This clonotype has a count of ten or more. The rearrangement joins TRBV28 to TRBJ2-7; 11 bases map to TRBD2. The CDR3 length is 13 residues. The trim removed 10 bases at V and 2 bases at J, leaving 4 bases unmatched. Germline values: CDR1 MDHEN, CDR2 SYDVKM. This CDR3 is CATRGLAAYEQYF. DNA of the CDR3: TGTGCCACCCGGGGACTAGCGGCCTACGAGCAGTACTTC.